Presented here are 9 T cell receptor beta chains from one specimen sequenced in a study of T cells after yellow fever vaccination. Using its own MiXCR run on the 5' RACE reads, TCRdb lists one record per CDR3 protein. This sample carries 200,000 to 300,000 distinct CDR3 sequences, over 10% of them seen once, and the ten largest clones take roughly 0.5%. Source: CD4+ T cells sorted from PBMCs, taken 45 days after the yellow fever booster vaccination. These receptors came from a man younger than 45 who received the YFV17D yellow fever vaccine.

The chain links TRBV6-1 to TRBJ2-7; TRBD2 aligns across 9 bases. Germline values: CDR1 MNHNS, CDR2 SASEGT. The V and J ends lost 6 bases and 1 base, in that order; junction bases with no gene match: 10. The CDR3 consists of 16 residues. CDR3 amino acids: CASRFLLAGLSYEQYF. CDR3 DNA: TGTGCCAGCAGGTTCCTACTAGCGGGTCTTTCCTACGAGCAGTACTTC.

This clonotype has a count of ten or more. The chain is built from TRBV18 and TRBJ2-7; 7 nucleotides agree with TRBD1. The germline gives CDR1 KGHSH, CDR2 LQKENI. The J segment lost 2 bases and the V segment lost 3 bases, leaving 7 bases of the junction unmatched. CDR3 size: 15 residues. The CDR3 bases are TGTGCCAGCTCACCGACGACAGGGATCGCCTACGAGCAGTACTTC. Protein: CASSPTTGIAYEQYF.

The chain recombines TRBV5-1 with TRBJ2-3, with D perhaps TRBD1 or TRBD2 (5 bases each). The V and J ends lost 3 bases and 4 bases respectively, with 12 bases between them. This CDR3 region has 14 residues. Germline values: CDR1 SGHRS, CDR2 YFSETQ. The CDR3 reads CASSSLGAADTQYF. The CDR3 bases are TGCGCCAGCAGCTCCCTCGGGGCGGCAGATACGCAGTATTTT.

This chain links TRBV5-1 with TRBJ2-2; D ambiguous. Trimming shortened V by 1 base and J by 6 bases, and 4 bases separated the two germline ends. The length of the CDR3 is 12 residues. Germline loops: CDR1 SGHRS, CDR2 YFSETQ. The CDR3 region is CASSLHPGELFF. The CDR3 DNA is TGCGCCAGCAGCTTGCATCCCGGGGAGCTGTTTTTT. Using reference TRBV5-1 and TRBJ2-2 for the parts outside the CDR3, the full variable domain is KAGVTQTPRYLIKTRGQQVTLSCSPISGHRSVSWYQQTPGQGLQFLFEYFSETQRNKGNFPGRFSGRQFSNSRSEMNVSTLELGDSALYLCASSLHPGELFFGEGSRLTVL.

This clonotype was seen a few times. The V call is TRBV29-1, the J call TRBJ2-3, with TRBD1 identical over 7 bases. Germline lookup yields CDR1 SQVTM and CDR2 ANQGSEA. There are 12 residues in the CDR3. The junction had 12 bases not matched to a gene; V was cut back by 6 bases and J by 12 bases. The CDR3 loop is CSVEGAAERQYF. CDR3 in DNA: TGCAGCGTAGAGGGGGCAGCGGAGCGTCAGTATTTT.

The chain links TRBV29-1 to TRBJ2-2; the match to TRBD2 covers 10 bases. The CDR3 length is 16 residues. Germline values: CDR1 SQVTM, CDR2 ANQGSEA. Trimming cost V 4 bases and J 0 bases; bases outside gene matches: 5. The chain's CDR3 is CSVAGSGRTNTGELFF. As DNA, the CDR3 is TGCAGCGTTGCTGGTAGCGGGAGGACGAACACCGGGGAGCTGTTTTTT.

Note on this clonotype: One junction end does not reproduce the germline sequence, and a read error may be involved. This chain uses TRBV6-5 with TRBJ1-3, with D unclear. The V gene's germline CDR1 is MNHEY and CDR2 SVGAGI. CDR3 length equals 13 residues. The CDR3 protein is CDSSYEPGNTIYF. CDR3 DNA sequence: TGTGACAGCAGTTACGAGCCGGGCAACACCATATATTTT.

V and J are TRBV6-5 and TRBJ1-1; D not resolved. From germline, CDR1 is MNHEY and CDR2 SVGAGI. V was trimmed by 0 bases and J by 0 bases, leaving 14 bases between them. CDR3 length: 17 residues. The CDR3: CASSYSISRLMNTEAFF. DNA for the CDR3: TGTGCCAGCAGTTACTCGATTTCTCGGCTGATGAACACTGAAGCTTTCTTT.

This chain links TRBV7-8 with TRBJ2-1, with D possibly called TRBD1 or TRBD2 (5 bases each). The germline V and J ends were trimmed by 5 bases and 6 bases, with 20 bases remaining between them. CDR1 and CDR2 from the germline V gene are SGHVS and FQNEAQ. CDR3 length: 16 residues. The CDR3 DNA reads TGTGCCAGCAGCCTCCCCTCGGGACGGGGCGGCAATGAGCAGTTCTTC. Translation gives CASSLPSGRGGNEQFF.